One sample yielded the 2 T cell receptor beta chains listed below, sequenced in a study of shared clonotypes between healthy human individuals. Generated by immunoSEQ multiplex PCR, the TCRdb table keeps only in-frame clones and is missing some. The profile shows roughly 2 million clones, around 95% of them singletons. Sequenced: naive CD4+ T cells sorted from blood. Subset noted: CD45RA+ positively selected. The receptors here all came from a man aged 18 to 29 in good health.

J is TRBJ2-5 and V is TRBV5-1, with 9 positions matching TRBD2. The CDR3 totals 16 residues. Germline V gene lookup returns CDR1 SGHRS and CDR2 YFSETQ. Unmatched junction bases numbered 10, after V lost 4 bases and J lost 3 bases. The CDR3 nucleotides are TGCGCCAGCAGCCGAGCCTTGCGCGGGGGGGAAGAGACCCAGTACTTC. This translates into CASSRALRGGEETQYF. Complete variable domain (other parts from reference TRBV5-1 and TRBJ2-5): KAGVTQTPRYLIKTRGQQVTLSCSPISGHRSVSWYQQTPGQGLQFLFEYFSETQRNKGNFPGRFSGRQFSNSRSEMNVSTLELGDSALYLCASSRALRGGEETQYFGPGTRLLVL.

The chain joins TRBV5-4 to TRBJ2-2; 9 bases fit TRBD1. Germline CDR1 and CDR2: SGHNT and YYREEE (reference sequence). The junction had 14 bases not matched to a gene; V was cut back by 10 bases and J by 7 bases. This CDR3 spans 15 amino acids. The CDR3 DNA is TGTGCCCAATACCATCGGGACAGGGTCGACGGGGAGCTGTTTTTT. Residues: CAQYHRDRVDGELFF.